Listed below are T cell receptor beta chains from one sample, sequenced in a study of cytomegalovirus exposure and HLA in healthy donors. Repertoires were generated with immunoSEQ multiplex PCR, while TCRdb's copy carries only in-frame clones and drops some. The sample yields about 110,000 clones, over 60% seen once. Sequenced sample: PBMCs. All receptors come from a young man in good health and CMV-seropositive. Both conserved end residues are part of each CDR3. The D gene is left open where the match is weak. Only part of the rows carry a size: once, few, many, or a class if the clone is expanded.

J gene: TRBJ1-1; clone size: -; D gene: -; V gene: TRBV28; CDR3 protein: CASTLRANTEAFF; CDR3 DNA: TGTGCCAGCACTCTCAGGGCGAACACTGAAGCTTTCTTT
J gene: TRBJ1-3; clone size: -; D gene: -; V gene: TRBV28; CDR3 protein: CASSRWALGSGNTIYF; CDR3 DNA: TGTGCCAGCAGTCGTTGGGCCCTTGGCTCTGGAAACACCATATATTTT
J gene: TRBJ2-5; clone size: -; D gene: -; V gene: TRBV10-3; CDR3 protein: CAISESVGAGVETQYF; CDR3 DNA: TGTGCCATCAGTGAGTCGGTGGGGGCAGGCGTTGAGACCCAGTACTTC
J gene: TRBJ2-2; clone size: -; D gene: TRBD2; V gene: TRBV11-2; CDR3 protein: CASSRSGGQSGELFF; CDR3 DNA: TGTGCCAGCAGCCGTTCGGGGGGGCAATCCGGGGAGCTGTTTTTT
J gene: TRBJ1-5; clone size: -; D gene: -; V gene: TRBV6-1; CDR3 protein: CASSEELNQPQHF; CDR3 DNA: TGTGCCAGCAGTGAAGAGCTCAATCAGCCCCAGCATTTT
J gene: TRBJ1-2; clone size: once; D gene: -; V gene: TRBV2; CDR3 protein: CARRGQGNYGYTF; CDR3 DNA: TGTGCCAGAAGGGGCCAGGGTAACTATGGCTACACCTTC
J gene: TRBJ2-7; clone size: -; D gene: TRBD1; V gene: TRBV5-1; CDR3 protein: CASSWGTGGSYEQYF; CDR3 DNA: TGCGCCAGCAGCTGGGGGACAGGGGGCTCCTACGAGCAGTACTTC
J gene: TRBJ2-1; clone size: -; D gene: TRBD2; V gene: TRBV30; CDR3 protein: CAWSGGRGDNEQFF; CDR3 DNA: TGTGCCTGGAGTGGCGGACGGGGGGACAATGAGCAGTTCTTC
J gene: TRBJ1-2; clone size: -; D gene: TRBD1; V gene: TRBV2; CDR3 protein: CASSEIPRQGGGYTF; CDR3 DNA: TGTGCCAGCAGTGAGATCCCCCGACAGGGCGGAGGCTACACCTTC
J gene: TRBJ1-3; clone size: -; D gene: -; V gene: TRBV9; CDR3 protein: CASSERQVNSGNTIYF; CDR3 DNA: TGTGCCAGCAGCGAGAGACAGGTTAACTCTGGAAACACCATATATTTT
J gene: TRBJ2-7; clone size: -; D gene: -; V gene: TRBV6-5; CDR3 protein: CASSYEGSYEQYF; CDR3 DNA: TGTGCCAGCAGTTATGAGGGAAGCTACGAGCAGTACTTC